The rows below give T cell receptor beta chains drawn from one sample of a study of cytomegalovirus exposure and HLA in healthy donors. Clones were read by immunoSEQ multiplex PCR, and TCRdb kept only the in-frame ones, dropping some. The sample carries 130,000 or so clones, 75% recorded once. Sequenced input: PBMCs. These TCRs come from a woman aged 40 to 55 in good health and CMV-seropositive. CDR3s include the opening cysteine and the closing phenylalanine or tryptophan. The order of the fields is clone size, J gene, V gene, D gene, CDR3 protein, CDR3 DNA. A D gene is named only where the DNA matches it firmly. Part of the rows lack a size; the others show once, few, many or a class for expanded clones.

once,TRBJ2-1,TRBV5-6,TRBD1,CASSFPGTVGEQFF,TGTGCCAGCAGCTTTCCCGGGACAGTAGGAGAGCAGTTCTTC
.,TRBJ2-1,TRBV18,TRBD2,CASSPSLAGYNEQFF,TGTGCCAGCTCACCAAGCCTAGCGGGTTACAATGAGCAGTTCTTC
few,TRBJ2-7,TRBV5-6,TRBD1,CASSLSDRAIYEQYF,TGTGCCAGCAGCTTGTCGGACAGGGCTATCTACGAGCAGTACTTC
.,TRBJ1-6,TRBV4-3,.,CASSQEGGVNSPLHF,TGCGCCAGCAGCCAAGAAGGCGGAGTAAATTCACCCCTCCACTTT
once,TRBJ1-1,TRBV5-4,.,CASSFPKGLNTEAFF,TGTGCCAGCAGCTTCCCTAAGGGGTTGAACACTGAAGCTTTCTTT
.,TRBJ1-5,TRBV30,.,CASAKGPGPRNQPQHF,TGTGCCTCAGCTAAGGGTCCAGGGCCGAGAAATCAGCCCCAGCATTTT
.,TRBJ1-5,TRBV4-1,.,CASSRESGLGHQPQHF,TGCGCCAGCAGCCGAGAATCAGGGTTGGGGCATCAGCCCCAGCATTTT
.,TRBJ2-7,TRBV7-2,TRBD2,CASSLGGTEQYF,TGTGCCAGCAGCCTGGGGGGGACGGAGCAGTACTTC
.,TRBJ2-5,TRBV15,TRBD2,CATSRELTSGTQETQYF,TGTGCCACCAGCAGAGAATTGACTAGCGGGACTCAAGAGACCCAGTACTTC
few,TRBJ2-2,TRBV14,.,CASSHRGSGTGELFF,TGTGCCAGCAGCCATCGTGGGAGCGGTACCGGGGAGCTGTTTTTT